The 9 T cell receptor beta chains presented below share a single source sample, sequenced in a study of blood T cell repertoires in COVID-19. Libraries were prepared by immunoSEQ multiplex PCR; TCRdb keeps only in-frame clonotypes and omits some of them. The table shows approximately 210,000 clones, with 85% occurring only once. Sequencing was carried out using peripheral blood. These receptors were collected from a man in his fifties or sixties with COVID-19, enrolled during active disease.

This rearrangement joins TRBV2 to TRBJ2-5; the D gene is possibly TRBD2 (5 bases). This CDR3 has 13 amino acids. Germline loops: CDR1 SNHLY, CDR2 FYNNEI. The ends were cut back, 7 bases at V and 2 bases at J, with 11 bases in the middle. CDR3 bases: TGTGCCAGCAACACCGGGGTACAAGAGACCCAGTACTTC. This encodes CASNTGVQETQYF.

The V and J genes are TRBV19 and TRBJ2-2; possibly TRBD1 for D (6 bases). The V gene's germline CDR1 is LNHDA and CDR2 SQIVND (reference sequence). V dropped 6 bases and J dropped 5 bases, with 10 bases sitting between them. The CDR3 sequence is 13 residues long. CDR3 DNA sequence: TGTGCCAGTAGCTACAGGGAAACCGGGGAGCTGTTTTTT. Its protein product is CASSYRETGELFF.

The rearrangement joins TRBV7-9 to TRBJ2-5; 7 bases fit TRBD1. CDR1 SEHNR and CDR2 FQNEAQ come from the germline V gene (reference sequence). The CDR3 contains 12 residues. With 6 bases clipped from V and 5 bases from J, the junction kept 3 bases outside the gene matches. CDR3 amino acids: CASRLTGETQYF. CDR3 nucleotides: TGTGCCAGCAGGTTGACAGGGGAGACCCAGTACTTC.

CDR3 residues: CASSSRGASEAFF. The CDR3 coding sequence is TGTGCCAGCAGCTCCAGGGGGGCGTCTGAAGCTTTCTTT. The rearrangement joins TRBV7-3 to TRBJ1-1, with 7 positions matching TRBD1. The CDR3 covers 13 residues. Germline values: CDR1 SGHTA, CDR2 FQGTGA. The V segment lost 4 bases and the J segment 6 bases; nucleotides outside the gene matches: 5.

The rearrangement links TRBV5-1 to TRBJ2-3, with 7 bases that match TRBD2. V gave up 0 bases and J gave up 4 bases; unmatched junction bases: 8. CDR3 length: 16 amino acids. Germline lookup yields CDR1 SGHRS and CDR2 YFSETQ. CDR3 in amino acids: CASSLDRGGPADTQYF. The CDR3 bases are TGCGCCAGCAGCTTGGATAGGGGAGGGCCAGCAGATACGCAGTATTTT.

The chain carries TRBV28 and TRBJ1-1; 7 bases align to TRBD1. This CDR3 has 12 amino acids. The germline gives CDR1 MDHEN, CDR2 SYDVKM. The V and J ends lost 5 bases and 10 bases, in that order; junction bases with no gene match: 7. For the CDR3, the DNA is TGTGCCAGCAGTCTGGACAGGTTTTTAGCTTTCTTT. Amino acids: CASSLDRFLAFF. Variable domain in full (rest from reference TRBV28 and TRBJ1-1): DVKVTQSSRYLVKRTGEKVFLECVQDMDHENMFWYRQDPGLGLRLIYFSYDVKMKEKGDIPEGYSVSREKKERFSLILESASTNQTSMYLCASSLDRFLAFFGQGTRLTVV.

The CDR3 is CAWSSGMGANVLTF. CDR3 DNA sequence: TGTGCCTGGAGCTCCGGGATGGGGGCCAACGTCCTGACTTTC. The chain has TRBV30 and TRBJ2-6, with D possibly matching TRBD2 (5 bases). Germline CDR1 is GTSNPN and CDR2 is SVGIG (reference sequence). CDR3 length: 14 residues. Trimming took 3 bases from V and 4 from J, leaving 10 bases between them.

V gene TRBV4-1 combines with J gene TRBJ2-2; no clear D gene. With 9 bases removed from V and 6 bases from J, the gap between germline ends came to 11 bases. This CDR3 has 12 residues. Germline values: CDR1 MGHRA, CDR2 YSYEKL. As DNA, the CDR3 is TGCGCCAGTAATACGGGTCCCGGGGAGCTGTTTTTT. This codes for CASNTGPGELFF.

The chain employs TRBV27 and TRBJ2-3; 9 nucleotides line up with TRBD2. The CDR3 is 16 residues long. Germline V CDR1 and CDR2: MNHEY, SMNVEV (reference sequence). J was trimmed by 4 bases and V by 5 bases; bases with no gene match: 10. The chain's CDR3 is CASSTPWREGPDTQYF. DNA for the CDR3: TGTGCCAGCAGTACCCCCTGGCGGGAGGGACCAGATACGCAGTATTTT.